The entry below describes one T cell receptor beta chain. The antigen is undetermined. A much more abundant neighbour one base away suggests this may be a read error. Since no conserved phenylalanine or tryptophan closes the CDR3, a read error is the likely cause. Transcripts of RNA were the source for amplifying TCR beta CDR3 regions. First-round RT-PCR relied on HTBI primers, and a second-round multiplex PCR came next. TCRdb fed the multiplex PCR reads into MiXCR, producing one record per CDR3 protein. Altogether about 390,000 distinct CDR3 sequences are present, about 18% being singletons, with the ten largest covering 2% to 2.5%. The data originate from a study of Graves' ophthalmopathy and Graves' hyperthyroidism. Study-level results: The model's ophthalmopathy progression predictions had roughly 71% sensitivity and 72% to 80% specificity.

Trimming shortened V by 1 base and J by 1 base, and 10 bases separated the two germline ends. This CDR3 has 15 amino acids. Diagnosis relied on clinical symptoms, serum thyroxine, TRAb, thyroid ultrasound and orbital computed tomography. The specimen was peripheral blood. The V gene is TRBV12-3 or TRBV12-4, the J gene TRBJ1-1, with D maybe TRBD1 (6 bases). The receptor's source is an adult woman with stable Graves' hyperthyroidism. CDR3 protein: CASSLEGRGNTEAFL. The CDR3 nucleotides are TGTGCCAGCAGTTTAGAAGGCAGGGGGAACACTGAAGCTTTCCTT.